This TCR beta chain was sequenced in a study of shared clonotypes between healthy human individuals. This CDR3 has 16 residues. Original data processing: Junction-only sequences without quality scores were provided by ImmunoSEQ, so filtering was different. Using immunoSEQ multiplex PCR, the repertoire was profiled, and TCRdb retains in-frame clones only, with some absent. The V and J calls and clone size come from that table; D and trimming were worked out from the DNA. The top ten hold around 0.15% of the sample, which has more than 2,000,000 clones, around 90% seen once. The TCR originated in a man younger than 35 in good health. What was sequenced was naive CD4+ T cells sorted from blood. Indicated subset: CD45RA+ positively selected. The V call is TRBV1, the J call TRBJ2-1; the table's D call TRBD2 went unverified against the DNA. TRBV1 is deemed a pseudogene. The CDR3 sequence: CTSLGTSGACHNEQFF. The CDR3 DNA sequence: TGCACCAGCCTCGGGACTAGCGGGGCATGTCACAATGAGCAGTTCTTC.